The entry below gives a single TCR beta chain sequence along with its context. This entry is derived from a study of cytomegalovirus exposure and HLA in healthy donors. Repertoires were generated with immunoSEQ multiplex PCR, while TCRdb's copy carries only in-frame clones and drops some. The sample lists some 110,000 clones, around 88% occurring once. This CDR3 has 14 residues. Germline V lookup: CDR1 SGHAT, CDR2 FQNNGV. V was clipped by 1 base and J by 8 bases, with 9 bases between them. The clonotype was recovered from a man aged 18 to 29 in good health and CMV-seronegative. The sample consisted of PBMCs. This chain connects TRBV11-2 to TRBJ1-6; D remains unclear. The CDR3 DNA is TGTGCCAGCAGCTTAGCACCCGGTTATTCACCCCTCCACTTT. Its protein is CASSLAPGYSPLHF.